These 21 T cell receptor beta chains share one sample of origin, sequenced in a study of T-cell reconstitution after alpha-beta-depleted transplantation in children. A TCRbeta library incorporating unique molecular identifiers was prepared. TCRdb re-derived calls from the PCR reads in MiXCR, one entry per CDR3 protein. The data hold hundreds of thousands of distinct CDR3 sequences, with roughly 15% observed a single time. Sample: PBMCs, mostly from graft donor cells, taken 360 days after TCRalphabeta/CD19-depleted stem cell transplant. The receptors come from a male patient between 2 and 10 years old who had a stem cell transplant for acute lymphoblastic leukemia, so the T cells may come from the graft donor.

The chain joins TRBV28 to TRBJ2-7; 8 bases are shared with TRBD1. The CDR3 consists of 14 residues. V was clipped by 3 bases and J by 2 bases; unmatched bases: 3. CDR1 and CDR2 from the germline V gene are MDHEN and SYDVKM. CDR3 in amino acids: CASSFRGRAYEQYF. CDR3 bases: TGTGCCAGCAGTTTCAGGGGGCGAGCCTACGAGCAGTACTTC. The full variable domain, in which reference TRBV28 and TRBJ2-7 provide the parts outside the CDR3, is DVKVTQSSRYLVKRTGEKVFLECVQDMDHENMFWYRQDPGLGLRLIYFSYDVKMKEKGDIPEGYSVSREKKERFSLILESASTNQTSMYLCASSFRGRAYEQYFGPGTRLTVT.

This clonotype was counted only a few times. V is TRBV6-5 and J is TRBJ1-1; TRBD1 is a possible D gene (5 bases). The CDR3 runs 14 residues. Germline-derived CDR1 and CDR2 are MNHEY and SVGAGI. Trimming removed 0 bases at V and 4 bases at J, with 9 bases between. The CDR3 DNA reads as TGTGCCAGCAGTTACTCGGGGGTGGTCACTGAAGCTTTCTTT. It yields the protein CASSYSGVVTEAFF.

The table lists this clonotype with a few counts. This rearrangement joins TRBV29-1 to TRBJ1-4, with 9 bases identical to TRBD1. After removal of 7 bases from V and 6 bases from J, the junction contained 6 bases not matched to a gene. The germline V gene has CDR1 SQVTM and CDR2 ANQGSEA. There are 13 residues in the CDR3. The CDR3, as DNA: TGCAGCGCATCGGACAGGGGCCATGAAAAACTGTTTTTT. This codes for CSASDRGHEKLFF.

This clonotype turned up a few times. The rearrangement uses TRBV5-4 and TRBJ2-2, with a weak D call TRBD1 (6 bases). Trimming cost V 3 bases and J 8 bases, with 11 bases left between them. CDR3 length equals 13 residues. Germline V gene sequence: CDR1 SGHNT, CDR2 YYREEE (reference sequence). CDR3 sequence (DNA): TGTGCCAGCAGCTGGTCAGGGGCGGGGGAGCTGTTTTTT. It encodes CASSWSGAGELFF.

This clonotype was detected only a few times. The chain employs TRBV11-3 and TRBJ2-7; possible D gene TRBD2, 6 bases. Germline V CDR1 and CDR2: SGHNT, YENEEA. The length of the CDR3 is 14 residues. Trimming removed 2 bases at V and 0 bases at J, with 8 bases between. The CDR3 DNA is TGTGCCAGCAGCTTATTCGGGAGCTCCTACGAGCAGTACTTC. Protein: CASSLFGSSYEQYF.

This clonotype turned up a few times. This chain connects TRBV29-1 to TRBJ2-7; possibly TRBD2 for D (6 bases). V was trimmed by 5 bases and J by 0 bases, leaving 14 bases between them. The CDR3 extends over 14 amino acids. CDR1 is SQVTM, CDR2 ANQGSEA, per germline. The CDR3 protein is CSVRGMGSSYEQYF. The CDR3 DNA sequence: TGCAGCGTTCGGGGGATGGGGAGCTCCTACGAGCAGTACTTC.

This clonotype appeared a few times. The CDR3 bases are TGCGCCAGCAGGACAGGGTCGCCTGAAGCTTTCTTT. It yields the protein CASRTGSPEAFF. The chain carries TRBV5-1 and TRBJ1-1; 7 positions agree with TRBD1. Looked up from germline, CDR1 is SGHRS and CDR2 is YFSETQ. V shed 5 bases, J shed 6 bases, and the junction held 4 bases outside the gene matches. The CDR3 has 12 residues.

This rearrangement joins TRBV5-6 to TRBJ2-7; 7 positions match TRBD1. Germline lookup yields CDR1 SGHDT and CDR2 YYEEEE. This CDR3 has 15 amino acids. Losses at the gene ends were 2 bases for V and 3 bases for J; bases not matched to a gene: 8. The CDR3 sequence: CASSFFASGGYEQYF. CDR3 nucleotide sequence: TGTGCCAGCAGCTTTTTCGCATCAGGGGGCTACGAGCAGTACTTC.

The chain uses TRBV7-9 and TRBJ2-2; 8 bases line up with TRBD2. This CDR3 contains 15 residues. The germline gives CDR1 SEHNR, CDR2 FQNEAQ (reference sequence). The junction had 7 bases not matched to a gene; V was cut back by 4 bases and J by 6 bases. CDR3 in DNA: TGTGCCAGCAGCTCCCCGTTAGCGGGGTCCGGGGAGCTGTTTTTT. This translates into CASSSPLAGSGELFF. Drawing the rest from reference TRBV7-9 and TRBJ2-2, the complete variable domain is DTGVSQNPRHKITKRGQNVTFRCDPISEHNRLYWYRQTLGQGPEFLTYFQNEAQLEKSRLLSDRFSAERPKGSFSTLEIQRTEQGDSAMYLCASSSPLAGSGELFFGEGSRLTVL.

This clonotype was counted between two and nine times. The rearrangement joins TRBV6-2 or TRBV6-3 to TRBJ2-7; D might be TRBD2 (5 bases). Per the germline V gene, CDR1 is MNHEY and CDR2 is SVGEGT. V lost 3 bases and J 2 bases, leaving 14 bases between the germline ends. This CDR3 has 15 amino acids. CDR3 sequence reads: CASSYFGGLTYEQYF. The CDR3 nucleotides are TGTGCCAGCAGTTATTTCGGCGGACTGACCTACGAGCAGTACTTC.

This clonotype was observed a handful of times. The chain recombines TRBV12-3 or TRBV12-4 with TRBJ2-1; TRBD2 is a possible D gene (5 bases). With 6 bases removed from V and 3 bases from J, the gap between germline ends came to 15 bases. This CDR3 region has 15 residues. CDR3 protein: CASSLTSVSYNEQFF. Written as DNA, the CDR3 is TGTGCCAGCAGCTTAACTAGTGTAAGCTACAATGAGCAGTTCTTC.

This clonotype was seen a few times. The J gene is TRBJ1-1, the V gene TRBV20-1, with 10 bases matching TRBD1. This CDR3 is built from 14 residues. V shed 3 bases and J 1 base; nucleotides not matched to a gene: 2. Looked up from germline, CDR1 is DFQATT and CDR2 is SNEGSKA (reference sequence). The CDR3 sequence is CSARDRGWNTEAFF. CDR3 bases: TGCAGTGCTAGGGACAGGGGGTGGAACACTGAAGCTTTCTTT.

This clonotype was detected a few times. CDR3 amino acids: CASGMDVGASNTGELFF. In nucleotides, the CDR3 is TGTGCCAGCGGTATGGATGTGGGGGCTTCGAACACCGGGGAGCTGTTTTTT. V usage is TRBV4-2 and J usage is TRBJ2-2; TRBD1 might be the D (6 bases). The V and J ends lost 8 bases and 0 bases respectively, with 19 bases between them. CDR1 is LGHNA, CDR2 YNFKEQ, per germline. The CDR3 totals 17 residues.

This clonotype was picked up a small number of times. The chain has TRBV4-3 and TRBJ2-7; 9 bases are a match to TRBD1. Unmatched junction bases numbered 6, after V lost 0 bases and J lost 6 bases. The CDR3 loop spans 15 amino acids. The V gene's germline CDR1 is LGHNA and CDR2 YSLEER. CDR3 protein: CASSQDGTGYFEQYF. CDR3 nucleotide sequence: TGCGCCAGCAGCCAAGATGGGACAGGGTATTTCGAGCAGTACTTC.

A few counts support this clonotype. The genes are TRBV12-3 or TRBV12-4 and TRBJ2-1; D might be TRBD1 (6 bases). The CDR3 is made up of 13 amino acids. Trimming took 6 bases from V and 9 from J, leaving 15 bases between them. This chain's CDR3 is CASSNLQGSEQFF. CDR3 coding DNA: TGTGCCAGCAGCAACCTACAGGGAAGTGAGCAGTTCTTC.

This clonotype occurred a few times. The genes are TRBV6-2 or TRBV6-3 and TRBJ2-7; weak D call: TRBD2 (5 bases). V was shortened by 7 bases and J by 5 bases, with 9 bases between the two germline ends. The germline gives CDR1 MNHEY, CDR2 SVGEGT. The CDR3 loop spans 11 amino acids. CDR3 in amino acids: CASKGAHEQYF. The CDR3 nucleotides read TGTGCCAGCAAGGGAGCACACGAGCAGTACTTC.

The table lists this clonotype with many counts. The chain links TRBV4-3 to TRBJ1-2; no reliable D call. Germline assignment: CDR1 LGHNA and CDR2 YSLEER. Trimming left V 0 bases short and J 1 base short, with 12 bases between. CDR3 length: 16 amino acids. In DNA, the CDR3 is TGCGCCAGCAGCCAAGAATCCCGGACCTTTAACTATGGCTACACCTTC. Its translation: CASSQESRTFNYGYTF.

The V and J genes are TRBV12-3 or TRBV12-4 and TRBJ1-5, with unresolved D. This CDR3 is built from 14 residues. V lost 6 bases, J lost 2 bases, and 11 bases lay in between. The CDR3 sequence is CASSPSVRNQPQHF. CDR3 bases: TGTGCCAGCAGCCCCTCTGTGCGCAATCAGCCCCAGCATTTT.

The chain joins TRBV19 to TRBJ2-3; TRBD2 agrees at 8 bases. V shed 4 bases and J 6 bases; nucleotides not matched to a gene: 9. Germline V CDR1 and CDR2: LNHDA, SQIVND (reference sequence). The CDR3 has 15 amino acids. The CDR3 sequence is CASSTTGGAGDTQYF. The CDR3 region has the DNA TGTGCCAGTAGTACCACGGGGGGGGCAGGGGATACGCAGTATTTT.

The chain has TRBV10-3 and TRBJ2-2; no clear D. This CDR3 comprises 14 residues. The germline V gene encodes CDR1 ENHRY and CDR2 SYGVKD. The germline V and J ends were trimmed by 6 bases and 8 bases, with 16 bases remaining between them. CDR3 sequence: CAIRRPGVWGELFF. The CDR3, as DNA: TGTGCCATCAGGAGGCCAGGTGTTTGGGGGGAGCTGTTTTTT.

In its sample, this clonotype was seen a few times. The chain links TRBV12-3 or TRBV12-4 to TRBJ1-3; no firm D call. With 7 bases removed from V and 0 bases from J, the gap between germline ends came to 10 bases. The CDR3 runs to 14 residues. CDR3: CASTVPFSGNTIYF. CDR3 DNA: TGTGCCAGCACCGTGCCTTTCTCTGGAAACACCATATATTTT.